This T cell receptor (beta chain) was observed in a study of follicular helper T cells after annual influenza vaccination. Time point given: 2014-2015 season, 7 days after vaccination. No donor had influenza vaccine in the prior 6 months; all lived in the community. Excluded were substance abuse, HIV/AIDS, active cancer, immunomodulatory drugs and active illness. CDR1 and CDR2 from the germline V gene are LGHNA and YNFKEQ. V was trimmed by 4 bases and J by 10 bases, leaving 35 bases between them. This CDR3 has 21 amino acids. Data came from immunoSEQ multiplex PCR; TCRdb stores just in-frame clones and leaves some out. The data contain around 4,200 clones, roughly 80% of them singletons. Regarding the study as a whole: Successive annual vaccinations recalled a recurrent oligoclonal ICOS+CD38+ cTfh response with influenza-specific clonotypes.

Details on this clone: The antigen is not known.

The receptor was derived from an adult who received the influenza vaccine. The J gene is TRBJ1-6, the V gene TRBV4-2; D may be TRBD1 (5 bases). This specimen consisted of CXCR5- memory CD4+ T cells sorted from blood, obtained 7 days after influenza vaccination. In DNA form, the CDR3 reads TGTGCCAGCAGCCGACACCAGCCTAGAGGGGCGTTTGATAGGGGAATGTCACCCCTCCACTTT. The encoded protein is CASSRHQPRGAFDRGMSPLHF.